Listed below are T cell receptor beta chains from one sample, sequenced in a study of response to subunit inactivated influenza vaccine. TCRdb redid the calling of the RT-PCR reads with MiXCR, one entry per CDR3 protein. The sample lists some 500,000 distinct CDR3 sequences, about an eighth occurring once. Material: PBMCs from blood, obtained 40 to 50 days after vaccination. Receptors originate from a man aged 50 to 60 who received an inactivated influenza vaccine. The CDR3 runs from the conserved cysteine through the conserved F or W. A D gene is named only where the DNA matches it firmly. For some rows the clone size is stated as once, few or many, or as a class when expanded; others skip it.

many,TRBV29-1,.,TRBJ1-2,TGCAGCGTTGACCCCCGCGACTATGGCTACACCTTC,CSVDPRDYGYTF
many,TRBV20-1,.,TRBJ2-3,TGCAGTGCTAACTCTCCCGGGCCAGATACGCAGTATTTT,CSANSPGPDTQYF
many,TRBV7-2,.,TRBJ2-7,TGTGCCAGCAGCCACAACTCCTACGAGCAGTACTTC,CASSHNSYEQYF
.,TRBV3-1,.,TRBJ1-5,TGTGCCAGCAGCCACGGCAGGGGCCACAATCAGCCCCAGCATTTT,CASSHGRGHNQPQHF
.,TRBV20-1,.,TRBJ2-7,TGCAGTGCTAGAGCGGTAAAGCACGAGCAGTACTTC,CSARAVKHEQYF
few,TRBV20-1,.,TRBJ2-5,TGCAGTGCTACGGGGGCGCTTCTAGAGACCCAGTACTTC,CSATGALLETQYF
few,TRBV12-3/TRBV12-4,.,TRBJ1-4,TGTGCCAGCAGTTACGAGCTAAAAACTAATGAAAAACTGTTTTTT,CASSYELKTNEKLFF
.,TRBV9,.,TRBJ2-1,TGTGCCAGCAGCGGGGAGAGGACCTACAATGAGCAGTTCTTC,CASSGERTYNEQFF
few,TRBV4-2,.,TRBJ2-7,TGTGCCAGCAGCCAAGTCCGAGGGGGACAATCCTACGAGCAGTACTTC,CASSQVRGGQSYEQYF
few,TRBV6-1,TRBD2,TRBJ2-2,TGTGCCAGCAGTCAGGGACTAGCGGGTCCCACCGGGGAGCTGTTTTTT,CASSQGLAGPTGELFF
.,TRBV5-1,TRBD2,TRBJ2-5,TGCGCCAGCAGCTTGACGGATGGGACTAAAGAGACCCAGTACTTC,CASSLTDGTKETQYF
few,TRBV11-2,.,TRBJ2-1,TGTGCCAGCAGCCCCAGCGGCTCCTCGATTGGCTCCTACAATGAGCAGTTCTTC,CASSPSGSSIGSYNEQFF
many,TRBV12-3/TRBV12-4,.,TRBJ1-1,TGTGCCAGCAGCCCTAATATTGCCCGTGGGGGGAACACTGAAGCTTTCTTT,CASSPNIARGGNTEAFF
.,TRBV28,TRBD1,TRBJ2-7,TGTGCCAGCAGTTTACAGGGGGCCCTCTACGAGCAGTACTTC,CASSLQGALYEQYF
.,TRBV7-2,TRBD1,TRBJ1-6,TGTGCCAGCAGCTCCCAGGGGGGGAATAATTCACCCCTCCACTTT,CASSSQGGNNSPLHF
few,TRBV12-3/TRBV12-4,.,TRBJ1-3,TGTGCCAGCAGTCCGTTGGTAGACTCTGGAAACACCATATATTTT,CASSPLVDSGNTIYF
few,TRBV7-2,.,TRBJ2-7,TGTGCCAGCAGCTACCCGCGCGGCCGGTCACACTACGAGCAGTACTTC,CASSYPRGRSHYEQYF
.,TRBV20-1,TRBD2,TRBJ2-1,TGCAGTGCGAGGGAGGGCGGGAGGTATGAGCAGTTCTTC,CSAREGGRYEQFF
many,TRBV12-3/TRBV12-4,TRBD1,TRBJ2-7,TGTGCCAGCAGCCCCGACAGGGTCTACGAGCAGTACTTC,CASSPDRVYEQYF
.,TRBV7-2,.,TRBJ2-2,TGTGCCAGCAGACCAGGTCGATGGGGCACCGGGGAGCTGTTTTTT,CASRPGRWGTGELFF
.,TRBV20-1,TRBD1,TRBJ1-2,TGCAGTGCTAGAGACCCCATGACAGGGAACTATGGCTACACCTTC,CSARDPMTGNYGYTF
.,TRBV4-2,.,TRBJ1-1,TGTGCCAGCAGCCAAGAGGAAGGGGCTATGGGCACTGAAGCTTTCTTT,CASSQEEGAMGTEAFF
few,TRBV5-1,.,TRBJ2-7,TGCGCCAGCAGCTTGGACAGGACAGCCTACGAGCAGTACTTC,CASSLDRTAYEQYF
few,TRBV28,TRBD2,TRBJ2-7,TGTGCCAGCAGCCGGTCCGGGGGGGCGAGGGAGCAGTACTTC,CASSRSGGAREQYF
few,TRBV29-1,.,TRBJ1-2,TGCAGCGTGGACGGACCTCCAACTACCGTATATGGCTACACCTTC,CSVDGPPTTVYGYTF
many,TRBV7-8,.,TRBJ1-4,TGTGCCAGCAGCTTAGCTAATGAAAAACTGTTTTTT,CASSLANEKLFF
many,TRBV20-1,.,TRBJ2-5,TGCAGTGCTCCATACCTGGATGGGATGACCCAGTACTTC,CSAPYLDGMTQYF
few,TRBV7-2,TRBD1,TRBJ2-2,TGTGCCAGCAGCTTAGATCAGGGGGTCGGGGAGCTGTTTTTT,CASSLDQGVGELFF
few,TRBV9,TRBD2,TRBJ2-3,TGTGCCAGCAGCGTAGAAAGCGGGGTGACCACAGATACGCAGTATTTT,CASSVESGVTTDTQYF
few,TRBV18,.,TRBJ2-7,TGTGCCAGCTCACCCCCCAGGGGGGACAAGAGCTCCTACGAGCAGTACTTC,CASSPPRGDKSSYEQYF
few,TRBV6-2/TRBV6-3,.,TRBJ1-5,TGTGCCAGCAGTTACCATCCCAATCAGCCCCAGCATTTT,CASSYHPNQPQHF
.,TRBV4-1,.,TRBJ1-5,TGCGCCAGCAGCCACAGAGGCCCGGATAGCAATCAGCCCCAGCATTTT,CASSHRGPDSNQPQHF
.,TRBV4-2,TRBD1,TRBJ1-2,TGTGCCAGCAGCCAATCTGTTCGGGACAGGGTGAAGTCTAACTATGGCTACACCTTC,CASSQSVRDRVKSNYGYTF
few,TRBV6-1,TRBD2,TRBJ2-7,TGTGCCAGCAGTCAGGGACTAGCGGGCCCCGTTAGCTCCTACGAGCAGTACTTC,CASSQGLAGPVSSYEQYF
many,TRBV12-3/TRBV12-4,.,TRBJ2-1,TGTGCCAGCCAAGACAGTAATTTCAGGAATGAGCAGTTCTTC,CASQDSNFRNEQFF
.,TRBV20-1,.,TRBJ2-3,TGCAGTGCCCCTTGGAGGGTGGGCACAGATACGCAGTATTTT,CSAPWRVGTDTQYF
few,TRBV11-2,.,TRBJ2-3,TGTGCCAGCAGCTTAGTATTCTCCAGCGGCCAAAGCACAGATACGCAGTATTTT,CASSLVFSSGQSTDTQYF
many,TRBV20-1,TRBD2,TRBJ2-1,TGCAGTGCTAGAGTCCTAGCGGGCATCCACTCCTACAATGAGCAGTTCTTC,CSARVLAGIHSYNEQFF
few,TRBV20-1,TRBD2,TRBJ2-1,TGCAGTGCTAAGGGACTAGCGGTTATCAATGAGCAGTTCTTC,CSAKGLAVINEQFF
few,TRBV7-9,.,TRBJ2-7,TGTGCCAGCAGCTTAGACTCTTTCTCCGAGCAGTACTTC,CASSLDSFSEQYF
.,TRBV7-2,TRBD2,TRBJ2-1,TGTGCCAGCAGCCCGAATCGGGGGGGTTCCTACAATGAGCAGTTCTTC,CASSPNRGGSYNEQFF
.,TRBV28,.,TRBJ2-5,TGTGCCAGCAGTAAGGGGGAGGAGACCCAGTACTTC,CASSKGEETQYF
.,TRBV21-1,.,TRBJ2-7,TGTGCCCCGTGGCGGGTAGAAACCTACGAGCAGTACTTC,CAPWRVETYEQYF
few,TRBV7-2,TRBD2,TRBJ2-1,TGTGCCAGCAGCTTAATTTTCAGAGCGGGAGGGCCTATAGAGCAGTTCTTC,CASSLIFRAGGPIEQFF
.,TRBV11-1,.,TRBJ2-5,TGTGCCAGCGGGTCGCGGACACAAGAGACCCAGTACTTC,CASGSRTQETQYF
few,TRBV11-1,TRBD2,TRBJ2-1,TGTGCCAGCAGCTTAGACCTAGCGGGAGGGCGGCCCTACAATGAGCAGTTCTTC,CASSLDLAGGRPYNEQFF
.,TRBV3-1,.,TRBJ2-7,TGTGCCAGCAGCCAAGACTTTGTCGAATACTTC,CASSQDFVEYF
few,TRBV20-1,TRBD1,TRBJ2-1,TGCAGTGCCCGACAGGACAGGAACTCCTACAATGAGCAGTTCTTC,CSARQDRNSYNEQFF
few,TRBV27,TRBD1,TRBJ2-5,TGTGCCAGCAGTTTATACCCGACAGGGACCGCCGGGACCCAGTACTTC,CASSLYPTGTAGTQYF
few,TRBV20-1,.,TRBJ2-5,TGCAGTGCTAGCGGGGGCGTGGGGGACTTTTGGCGGCAAGAGACCCAGTACTTC,CSASGGVGDFWRQETQYF
few,TRBV28,TRBD2,TRBJ2-7,TGTGCCAGCAGCCCGGGACTAGCGGCCACCTACGAGCAGTACTTC,CASSPGLAATYEQYF
few,TRBV6-1,.,TRBJ1-2,TGTGCCAGCAGTCCAGGGGCAGGAAACTATGGCTACACCTTC,CASSPGAGNYGYTF
few,TRBV5-5,TRBD2,TRBJ2-2,TGTGCCAGCAGCTTGACTAGCGGGAGAGTGAATGCCGGGGAGCTGTTTTTT,CASSLTSGRVNAGELFF
few,TRBV7-2,TRBD1,TRBJ1-2,TGTGCCAGCAGCTTACAGACAGGGACCGGGAGCTACACCTTC,CASSLQTGTGSYTF
.,TRBV27,.,TRBJ2-1,TGTGCCAGCAGTTTATTAGTGGGTCAGGGTCTCCGCAATGAGCAGTTCTTC,CASSLLVGQGLRNEQFF
few,TRBV6-1,.,TRBJ1-5,TGTGCCAGCAGACGGCAGGGGTTTTCGGACAATGATCAGCCCCAGCATTTT,CASRRQGFSDNDQPQHF
.,TRBV7-2,.,TRBJ2-5,TGTGCCAGCAGCTTTATAGGGTCGGAGACCCAGTACTTC,CASSFIGSETQYF
.,TRBV5-1,.,TRBJ2-7,TGCGCCAGCAGGGGGGGGGACAACATTCCCTACGAGCAGTACTTC,CASRGGDNIPYEQYF
.,TRBV10-3,TRBD2,TRBJ2-3,TGTGCCATCAGTGAAGGGACTAGTGCAGATACGCAGTATTTT,CAISEGTSADTQYF